This passage covers 32 T cell receptor beta chains from one sample sequenced in a study of blood T cell repertoires in COVID-19. Some clones are missing from TCRdb's copy, which holds only in-frame ones; the method was immunoSEQ multiplex PCR. In the table there are over 130,000 clones, about 80% of which are singletons. Sequencing was performed on peripheral blood. The receptors stem from a human donor in a cohort sampled during active COVID-19.

At least ten counts were recorded for this clone. This chain joins TRBV19 and TRBJ1-1; no clear D gene. CDR3 length: 14 residues. CDR1 and CDR2 (germline): LNHDA, SQIVND (reference sequence). The V end was cut by 7 bases, the J end by 0 bases, with 12 bases between. The CDR3 loop is CASNTVGMNTEAFF. CDR3 nucleotide sequence: TGTGCCAGTAATACAGTGGGCATGAACACTGAAGCTTTCTTT.

The CDR3 sequence: CASNRDRAGELFF. The CDR3 DNA sequence: TGTGCCAGCAACCGAGACAGGGCCGGGGAGCTGTTTTTT. The chain links TRBV5-6 to TRBJ2-2, with 7 bases aligning to TRBD1. The CDR3 is 13 residues long. Looked up from germline, CDR1 is SGHDT and CDR2 is YYEEEE. V shed 6 bases, J shed 6 bases, and the junction held 5 bases outside the gene matches.

V and J are TRBV12-3 or TRBV12-4 and TRBJ2-1; 8 bases align to TRBD2. The CDR3 extends over 13 amino acids. V lost 5 bases to trimming and J lost 9 bases; unmatched junction nucleotides: 6. CDR3 nucleotide sequence: TGTGCCAGCAGTCCCGGACTAGCCGCTGAGCAGTTCTTC. Translated: CASSPGLAAEQFF.

This chain joins TRBV5-1 and TRBJ2-3, with TRBD2 matching over 9 bases. The length of the CDR3 is 16 residues. Germline V gene lookup returns CDR1 SGHRS and CDR2 YFSETQ. V lost 0 bases to trimming and J lost 7 bases; unmatched junction nucleotides: 9. In nucleotides, the CDR3 is TGCGCCAGCAGCTTGGGGAGTAGCGGGGGTTGGTATACGCAGTATTTT. Amino acid sequence: CASSLGSSGGWYTQYF. The complete variable domain, with remaining parts taken from reference TRBV5-1 and TRBJ2-3, reads KAGVTQTPRYLIKTRGQQVTLSCSPISGHRSVSWYQQTPGQGLQFLFEYFSETQRNKGNFPGRFSGRQFSNSRSEMNVSTLELGDSALYLCASSLGSSGGWYTQYFGPGTRLTVL.

This clone was seen just once. This chain connects TRBV6-2 or TRBV6-3 to TRBJ2-7; possibly TRBD1 for D (6 bases). The CDR3 is 17 amino acids. Per germline, CDR1 MNHEY and CDR2 SVGEGT. The germline V and J ends were trimmed by 6 bases and 0 bases, with 21 bases remaining between them. The chain's CDR3 is CASSPGGLQGTSYEQYF. DNA of the CDR3: TGTGCCAGCAGCCCTGGGGGCTTACAGGGAACCTCCTACGAGCAGTACTTC.

CDR3 DNA sequence: TGTGCCAGCAGTGATCAACTGCCACAGGGCGGACGTGGCTACACCTTC. Amino acids: CASSDQLPQGGRGYTF. The rearrangement uses TRBV2 and TRBJ1-2; tentatively, D is TRBD1 (6 bases). CDR1 and CDR2 from the germline V gene are SNHLY and FYNNEI. The CDR3 totals 16 residues. Trimming cost V 3 bases and J 7 bases, with 21 bases left between them.

As concerns this clone: A read error may account for a junction end that differs from germline. The CDR3 DNA is TGTGCCATCAGTGGTCAGGGCGGGGCTGGGAACACCATATATTTT. Protein: CAISGQGGAGNTIYF. This chain uses TRBV10-3 with TRBJ1-3; possible D gene TRBD1, 5 bases. CDR1 and CDR2 (germline): ENHRY, SYGVKD. The CDR3 totals 15 residues.

The table lists this clone with a count of one. The gene calls are TRBV3-1 (or the pseudogene TRBV3-2) and TRBJ1-2, with 9 bases that match TRBD1. The CDR3 has 15 residues. Germline V gene lookup returns CDR1 LGHDT and CDR2 YNNKEL (reference sequence). V lost 5 bases and J lost 6; bases outside the gene matches: 10. DNA for the CDR3: TGTGCCAGCAGCGTTCGGCGGACAGGGGCTGATGGCTACACCTTC. It translates to CASSVRRTGADGYTF.

This chain joins TRBV15 and TRBJ2-5; 7 bases align to TRBD2. The germline gives CDR1 LNHNV, CDR2 YYDKDF (reference sequence). V lost 5 bases to trimming and J lost 7 bases; unmatched junction nucleotides: 10. The CDR3 has 14 residues. CDR3 DNA: TGTGCCACCAGCGGGGAGAGGTGGGAGGGGACCCAGTACTTC. Amino acids: CATSGERWEGTQYF.

The chain links TRBV27 to TRBJ2-7, with 10 positions matching TRBD2. Losses at the gene ends were 6 bases for V and 2 bases for J; bases not matched to a gene: 7. Germline assignment: CDR1 MNHEY and CDR2 SMNVEV (reference sequence). The CDR3 runs to 15 residues. CDR3 in amino acids: CASRGYLAGAYEQYF. CDR3 coding DNA: TGTGCCAGCAGGGGGTATCTAGCGGGGGCCTACGAGCAGTACTTC.

V usage is TRBV28 and J usage is TRBJ1-4; TRBD1 aligns across 9 bases. Germline V gene data show CDR1 as MDHEN and CDR2 as SYDVKM. Trimming cost V 1 base and J 0 bases; bases outside gene matches: 6. The CDR3 has 18 amino acids. The CDR3 reads CASSLLGTGRATNEKLFF. CDR3 DNA: TGTGCCAGCAGTTTATTAGGGACAGGGCGGGCAACTAATGAAAAACTGTTTTTT.

The chain couples TRBV6-5 to TRBJ1-1, with 8 bases fitting TRBD1. The germline CDR1 and CDR2 sequences are MNHEY and SVGAGI. The CDR3 has 14 residues. V gave up 5 bases and J gave up 1 base; unmatched junction bases: 3. The CDR3 DNA reads as TGTGCCAGCAGTAGACAGGGGCGGAACACTGAAGCTTTCTTT. Encoded protein: CASSRQGRNTEAFF.

This clone was counted a single time. V and J are TRBV29-1 and TRBJ2-1, with 8 positions matching TRBD1. From germline, CDR1 is SQVTM and CDR2 ANQGSEA. V dropped 2 bases and J dropped 3; count of bases not matched to a gene: 12. The CDR3 covers 17 residues. CDR3 protein: CSVEFWTGRLGYNEQFF. DNA of the CDR3: TGCAGCGTTGAATTTTGGACAGGGCGGCTGGGCTACAATGAGCAGTTCTTC.

The chain is built from TRBV1 and TRBJ2-7; the D call TRBD2 from the table was never checked on the DNA. TRBV1 is classified as a pseudogene. The CDR3 has 16 residues. The CDR3 sequence is CTSSQGGDLSSYEQYF. In DNA form, the CDR3 reads TGCACCAGCAGCCAAGGGGGGGATCTGAGCTCCTACGAGCAGTACTTC.

V and J are TRBV21-1 and TRBJ1-2; no DNA check was done on the table's D call, TRBD1. TRBV21-1 is annotated as a pseudogene. The CDR3 consists of 17 residues. In DNA, the CDR3 is TGTGCCAGCAGCAAAGGGGACAGGGGTCGAGTAGGCTATGGCTACACCTTC. It is translated as CASSKGDRGRVGYGYTF.

The V gene is TRBV9, the J gene TRBJ1-2; possibly TRBD1 for D (5 bases). CDR3 length equals 15 residues. Trimming pared 1 base from V and 8 bases from J, leaving 18 bases between. In germline, CDR1 is SGDLS, CDR2 YYNGEE. The CDR3 loop reads CASSVSLDTVRGYTF. The CDR3 DNA is TGTGCCAGCAGCGTATCGTTGGACACCGTTCGGGGCTACACCTTC.

The V gene is TRBV28, the J gene TRBJ2-7; 10 bases agree with TRBD1. Losses at the gene ends were 3 bases for V and 7 bases for J; bases not matched to a gene: 6. CDR1 is MDHEN and CDR2 is SYDVKM in the germline V gene. This CDR3 is built from 14 residues. The CDR3: CASSLTGGLLEQYF. The CDR3 DNA reads TGTGCCAGCAGTTTGACAGGGGGCTTATTGGAGCAGTACTTC. The whole variable domain, remainder taken from reference TRBV28 and TRBJ2-7, is DVKVTQSSRYLVKRTGEKVFLECVQDMDHENMFWYRQDPGLGLRLIYFSYDVKMKEKGDIPEGYSVSREKKERFSLILESASTNQTSMYLCASSLTGGLLEQYFGPGTRLTVT.

The chain uses TRBV3-1 (or the pseudogene TRBV3-2) and TRBJ2-5; 8 bases agree with TRBD1. CDR1 LGHDT and CDR2 YNNKEL come from the germline V gene (reference sequence). The CDR3 is made up of 14 amino acids. V lost 3 bases to trimming and J lost 4 bases; unmatched junction nucleotides: 4. Here the CDR3 DNA reads TGTGCCAGCAGCCATCCTGGACAGGGAGAGACCCAGTACTTC. Protein sequence: CASSHPGQGETQYF.

The chain employs TRBV7-9 and TRBJ2-6; unclear D gene. The germline V gene encodes CDR1 SEHNR and CDR2 FQNEAQ (reference sequence). Trimming removed 3 bases from V and 4 bases from J, with 10 bases in between. There are 15 residues in the CDR3. The CDR3 nucleotides are TGTGCCAGCAGCTTTTTGGCTCAGGGGGCCAACGTCCTGACTTTC. This translates into CASSFLAQGANVLTF.

The genes are TRBV4-2 and TRBJ2-7, with a weak D call TRBD1 (6 bases). Looked up from germline, CDR1 is LGHNA and CDR2 is YNFKEQ. The CDR3 consists of 14 residues. V was cut by 0 bases and J by 6 bases, with 12 bases left in between. The CDR3 bases are TGTGCCAGCAGCCAAGATGGCAGGGGAGCCGAGCAGTACTTC. Translated: CASSQDGRGAEQYF.

This clone was counted once. The rearrangement uses TRBV9 and TRBJ1-1, with 7 bases identical to TRBD1. J gave up 3 bases and V 3 bases, and 5 bases lay outside the gene matches. Germline V CDR1 and CDR2: SGDLS, YYNGEE. The CDR3 runs 14 residues. CDR3 sequence reads: CASSARQGDTEAFF. The CDR3 region has the DNA TGTGCCAGCAGCGCCCGACAGGGCGACACTGAAGCTTTCTTT.

J is TRBJ2-3 and V is TRBV7-3, with 10 bases lining up with TRBD2. This CDR3 spans 18 amino acids. Germline CDR1 is SGHTA and CDR2 is FQGTGA. V was clipped by 2 bases and J by 1 base; unmatched bases: 9. CDR3 coding DNA: TGTGCCAGCAGCTTATTTGATAGCGGGACTAGCGGCACAGATACGCAGTATTTT. Protein sequence: CASSLFDSGTSGTDTQYF.

The chain has TRBV30 and TRBJ1-1; perhaps TRBD1 as D (6 bases). Trimming took 3 bases from V and 0 from J, leaving 20 bases between them. The CDR3 loop spans 17 amino acids. CDR1 is GTSNPN and CDR2 is SVGIG in the germline V gene (reference sequence). The CDR3 sequence: CAWRSNRVNFMNTEAFF. The CDR3 DNA is TGTGCCTGGAGAAGCAACAGGGTCAATTTTATGAACACTGAAGCTTTCTTT.

This rearrangement joins TRBV18 to TRBJ2-2, with D possibly TRBD2 on 6 matching bases. V was clipped by 6 bases and J by 5 bases, with 19 bases between them. Germline values: CDR1 KGHSH, CDR2 LQKENI. This CDR3 is 16 amino acids long. The CDR3 nucleotides are TGTGCCAGCTCGCCTAGCGAGGGGAAGGGAACCGGGGAGCTGTTTTTT. Protein: CASSPSEGKGTGELFF.

V gene TRBV3-1 (or the pseudogene TRBV3-2) combines with J gene TRBJ2-5; the D gene is possibly TRBD2 (5 bases). The germline gives CDR1 LGHDT, CDR2 YNNKEL (reference sequence). This CDR3 is 13 amino acids long. Trimming pared 3 bases from V and 7 bases from J, leaving 12 bases between. The CDR3 protein is CASSQHGAGTQYF. In nucleotides, the CDR3 is TGTGCCAGCAGCCAGCACGGCGCGGGGACCCAGTACTTC.

The V and J genes are TRBV20-1 and TRBJ1-2; D gene ambiguous. The germline CDR1 and CDR2 sequences are DFQATT and SNEGSKA (reference sequence). V lost 3 bases and J lost 4, with 12 bases in between. The CDR3 consists of 13 residues. The DNA of the CDR3 is TGCAGTGCTAGTGCTAAACAGATCTATGGCTACACCTTC. Translated: CSASAKQIYGYTF.

V gene TRBV5-1 combines with J gene TRBJ1-1; 12 bases map to TRBD1. The V segment lost 2 bases and the J segment 3 bases; nucleotides outside the gene matches: 8. Germline values: CDR1 SGHRS, CDR2 YFSETQ. The CDR3 spans 17 residues. The CDR3 loop is CASSFTGTGGQYTEAFF. CDR3 DNA: TGCGCCAGCAGCTTTACCGGGACAGGGGGCCAGTACACTGAAGCTTTCTTT.

The chain recombines TRBV3-1 (or the pseudogene TRBV3-2) with TRBJ1-2, with D maybe TRBD1 (6 bases). The CDR3 consists of 14 residues. The germline V and J ends were trimmed by 4 bases and 7 bases, with 16 bases remaining between them. CDR1 and CDR2 (germline): LGHDT, YNNKEL (reference sequence). The CDR3 coding sequence is TGTGCCAGCAGCCCCCGACAGGAAAGGGGTGGCTACACCTTC. It yields the protein CASSPRQERGGYTF.

A few counts support this clone. This CDR3 reads CASSRGVYNEQFF. The DNA of the CDR3 is TGTGCCAGCAGCCGGGGGGTCTACAATGAGCAGTTCTTC. The chain employs TRBV6-4 and TRBJ2-1; 7 bases fit TRBD2. Germline-derived CDR1 and CDR2 are MRHNA and SNTAGT. The V segment lost 6 bases and the J segment 3 bases; nucleotides outside the gene matches: 2. The length of the CDR3 is 13 residues.

J is TRBJ1-6 and V is TRBV19, with TRBD1 as a possible D gene (5 bases). The CDR3 totals 16 residues. Trimming cost V 4 bases and J 10 bases, with 20 bases left between them. Germline lookup yields CDR1 LNHDA and CDR2 SQIVND (reference sequence). CDR3 nucleotides: TGTGCCAGTAGTACCCTCGGCGTTCAGGGATCATCACCCCTCCACTTT. Its translation: CASSTLGVQGSSPLHF.

The table lists this clone with a few counts. The gene calls are TRBV6-5 and TRBJ1-6, with a tentative D call TRBD1 (6 bases). Germline CDR1 MNHEY, CDR2 SVGAGI. The V end lost 11 bases, the J end lost 1 base, and 12 bases lay between the germline ends. This CDR3 has 14 amino acids. CDR3 protein: CAAGGASYNSPLHF. CDR3 in DNA: TGTGCCGCCGGGGGGGCGTCCTATAATTCACCCCTCCACTTT.

The V gene is TRBV19, the J gene TRBJ2-1; TRBD1 matches at 12 bases. With 2 bases clipped from V and 9 bases from J, the junction kept 8 bases outside the gene matches. CDR3 length: 16 amino acids. Germline CDR1 LNHDA, CDR2 SQIVND (reference sequence). DNA of the CDR3: TGTGCCAGTAGTATATCCGGGACAGGGGGCTTTAGTGAGCAGTTCTTC. Its translation: CASSISGTGGFSEQFF.